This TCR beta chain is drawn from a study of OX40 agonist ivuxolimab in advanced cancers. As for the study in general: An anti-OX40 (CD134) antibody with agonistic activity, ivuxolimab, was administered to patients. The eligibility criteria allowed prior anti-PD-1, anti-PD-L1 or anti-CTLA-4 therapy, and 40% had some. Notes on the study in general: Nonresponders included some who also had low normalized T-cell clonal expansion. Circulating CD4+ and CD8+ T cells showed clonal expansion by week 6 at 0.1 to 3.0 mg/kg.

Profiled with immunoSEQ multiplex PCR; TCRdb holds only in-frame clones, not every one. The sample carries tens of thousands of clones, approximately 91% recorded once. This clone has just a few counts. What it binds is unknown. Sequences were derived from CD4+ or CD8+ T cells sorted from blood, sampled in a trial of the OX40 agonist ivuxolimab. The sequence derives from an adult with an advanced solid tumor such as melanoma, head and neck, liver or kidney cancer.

CDR3 residues: CASSKGGGSNEKLFF. As DNA, the CDR3 is TGTGCCAGCAGCAAAGGGGGCGGGAGTAATGAAAAACTGTTTTTT. The J gene is TRBJ1-4, the V gene TRBV21-1. TRBV21-1 is classified as a pseudogene. The CDR3 sequence is 15 residues long.